The 14 T cell receptor beta chains below were found in one sample sequenced in a study of OX40 agonist ivuxolimab in advanced cancers. Clones were read by immunoSEQ multiplex PCR, and TCRdb kept only the in-frame ones, dropping some. The data contain 12,000 to 15,000 clones, approximately 75% of them seen just once; the ten biggest clones take up about 32%. This specimen consisted of CD4+ or CD8+ T cells sorted from blood, obtained in a trial of the OX40 agonist ivuxolimab. Every receptor here comes from an adult with an advanced solid tumor such as melanoma, head and neck, liver or kidney cancer.

The rearrangement uses TRBV25-1 and TRBJ1-1, with D possibly matching TRBD1 (5 bases). V was pared by 6 bases and J by 4 bases, with 18 bases between. The CDR3 covers 15 residues. Looked up from germline, CDR1 is MGHDK and CDR2 is SYGVNS. CDR3 amino acids: CASRQPTGFGTEAFF. Here the CDR3 DNA reads TGTGCCAGCAGGCAACCAACAGGATTTGGCACTGAAGCTTTCTTT.

The rearrangement uses TRBV29-1 and TRBJ2-3; D might be TRBD2 (7 bases). CDR1 and CDR2 (germline): SQVTM, ANQGSEA. The CDR3 runs to 12 residues. Trimming took off 4 bases at V and 6 bases at J, with 11 bases between the two ends. The DNA for the CDR3 is TGCAGCGTTGCGAGGGGGGGGGATACGCAGTATTTT. It translates to CSVARGGDTQYF.

The V gene is TRBV7-6, the J gene TRBJ2-7; 8 nucleotides match TRBD1. The CDR3 consists of 15 residues. J was trimmed by 3 bases and V by 6 bases; bases with no gene match: 10. Germline lookup yields CDR1 SGHVS and CDR2 FNYEAQ. CDR3 in amino acids: CASSPGGGQVYEQYF. Written as DNA, the CDR3 is TGTGCCAGCAGTCCAGGAGGGGGACAGGTCTACGAGCAGTACTTC.

This clone showed up just a few times. The chain recombines TRBV13 with TRBJ2-1; a possible D gene is TRBD2 (8 bases). V lost 2 bases and J 9 bases, leaving 32 bases between the germline ends. The CDR3 is made up of 20 amino acids. Germline V gene data show CDR1 as PRHDT and CDR2 as FYEKMQ (reference sequence). CDR3 sequence reads: CASSLYPQSSQGRREGEQFF. The CDR3 bases are TGTGCCAGCAGCTTATATCCCCAGTCCTCACAGGGGCGTCGGGAGGGTGAGCAGTTCTTC.

The DNA for the CDR3 is TGTGCCAGCAGTGGCAGGGGAACGTCCTACGAGCAGTACTTC. This gives the protein CASSGRGTSYEQYF. This chain connects TRBV6-1 to TRBJ2-7; tentatively, D is TRBD1 (6 bases). The CDR3 contains 14 residues. Germline V gives CDR1 MNHNS, CDR2 SASEGT. Trimming removed 4 bases from V and 1 base from J, with 11 bases in between.

The V gene is TRBV29-1, the J gene TRBJ2-1; TRBD2 matches at 7 bases. The CDR3 runs 16 residues. Per germline, CDR1 SQVTM and CDR2 ANQGSEA. The J segment lost 7 bases and the V segment lost 0 bases, leaving 12 bases of the junction unmatched. Here the CDR3 reads CSVEDLMGEGRNEQFF. The DNA of the CDR3 is TGCAGCGTTGAAGATCTTATGGGGGAGGGCCGGAATGAGCAGTTCTTC.

The chain combines TRBV27 with TRBJ1-2; 7 bases fit TRBD1. CDR3 length: 14 residues. With V trimmed by 0 bases and J by 7 bases, 5 bases remained unmatched. CDR1 is MNHEY and CDR2 is SMNVEV in the germline V gene (reference sequence). The DNA for the CDR3 is TGTGCCAGCAGTTTATCGAAGGGGGCGGGTGGCTACACCTTC. Its translation: CASSLSKGAGGYTF.

This clone was detected only once. V usage is TRBV5-1 and J usage is TRBJ1-5; D not certain. Germline CDR1 is SGHRS and CDR2 is YFSETQ. This CDR3 is 14 amino acids long. With 0 bases removed from V and 7 bases from J, the gap between germline ends came to 11 bases. The CDR3 here is CASSLATGNQPQHF. In DNA, the CDR3 is TGCGCCAGCAGCTTGGCGACGGGGAACCAGCCCCAGCATTTT.

This clone occurred a few times. This chain's CDR3 is CASSQGSNTEAFF. The CDR3 region has the DNA TGCGCCAGCAGCCAAGGATCGAACACTGAAGCTTTCTTT. The V call is TRBV4-1, the J call TRBJ1-1, with D unresolved. The CDR3 runs to 13 residues. V lost 1 base and J lost 1, with 4 bases in between. Germline CDR1 reads MGHRA; CDR2 reads YSYEKL.

The chain uses TRBV7-9 and TRBJ2-3, with 7 bases identical to TRBD2. Germline V gene data show CDR1 as SEHNR and CDR2 as FQNEAQ (reference sequence). V lost 6 bases and J lost 0; bases outside the gene matches: 6. The CDR3 consists of 15 residues. DNA for the CDR3: TGTGCCAGCAGTCCCCCGGGACTAAGCACAGATACGCAGTATTTT. This sequence encodes CASSPPGLSTDTQYF.

By sample share, this clone is medium-sized. The same CDR3 can be traced to other DNA sequences in this sample. The chain has TRBV11-3 and TRBJ1-2; no reliable D call. Germline lookup yields CDR1 SGHNT and CDR2 YENEEA. The germline V and J ends were trimmed by 4 bases and 8 bases, with 14 bases remaining between them. This CDR3 has 13 residues. CDR3 region: CASSSDGLGGYTF. The CDR3 DNA reads TGTGCCAGCAGCTCGGACGGTCTGGGGGGCTACACCTTC.

By proportion, this clone is medium-sized. J is TRBJ2-7 and V is TRBV4-2; D may match TRBD1 or TRBD2 (5 bases each). The germline V and J ends were trimmed by 0 bases and 2 bases, with 11 bases remaining between them. CDR3 length: 15 residues. Germline V gene sequence: CDR1 LGHNA, CDR2 YNFKEQ. DNA of the CDR3: TGTGCCAGCAGCCAAGAAGGGGAAGCGGCCTACGAGCAGTACTTC. Its protein product is CASSQEGEAAYEQYF.

In its sample, this clone was seen once. In DNA form, the CDR3 reads TGTGCCAGCAGCCCCAGTATGGGGGAGACCCAGTACTTC. It translates to CASSPSMGETQYF. The chain combines TRBV11-3 with TRBJ2-5; unclear D gene. Germline lookup yields CDR1 SGHNT and CDR2 YENEEA. Trimming took off 5 bases at V and 5 bases at J, with 12 bases between the two ends. The CDR3 has 13 amino acids.

The chain combines TRBV13 with TRBJ2-2; D gene unclear. Trimming stripped 5 bases from V and 2 bases from J, with 9 bases between. This CDR3 has 14 amino acids. Germline V gene data show CDR1 as PRHDT and CDR2 as FYEKMQ (reference sequence). CDR3 residues: CASSPETNTGELFF. The DNA for the CDR3 is TGTGCCAGCAGCCCGGAAACAAACACCGGGGAGCTGTTTTTT.